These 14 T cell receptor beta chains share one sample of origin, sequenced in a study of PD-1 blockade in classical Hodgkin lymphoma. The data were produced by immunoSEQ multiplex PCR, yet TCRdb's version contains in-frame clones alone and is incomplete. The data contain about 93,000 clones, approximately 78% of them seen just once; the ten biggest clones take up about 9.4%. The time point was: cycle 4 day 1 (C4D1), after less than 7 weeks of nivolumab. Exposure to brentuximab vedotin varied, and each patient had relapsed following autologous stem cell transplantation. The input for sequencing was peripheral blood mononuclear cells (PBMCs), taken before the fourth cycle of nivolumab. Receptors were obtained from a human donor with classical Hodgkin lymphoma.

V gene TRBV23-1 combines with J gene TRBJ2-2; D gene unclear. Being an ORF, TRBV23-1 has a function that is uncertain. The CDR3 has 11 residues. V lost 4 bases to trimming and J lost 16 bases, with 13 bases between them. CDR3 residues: CASSRSPHPFF. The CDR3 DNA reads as TGCGCCAGCAGTCGCAGCCCACACCCGTTTTTT.

For the CDR3, the DNA is TGTGCCATCAGTGGGATTTCTAACTATGGCTACACCTTC. This gives the protein CAISGISNYGYTF. The chain carries TRBV10-3 and TRBJ1-2; D is unresolved. Germline CDR1 ENHRY, CDR2 SYGVKD. CDR3 length: 13 amino acids. V was clipped by 4 bases and J by 0 bases, with 6 bases between them.

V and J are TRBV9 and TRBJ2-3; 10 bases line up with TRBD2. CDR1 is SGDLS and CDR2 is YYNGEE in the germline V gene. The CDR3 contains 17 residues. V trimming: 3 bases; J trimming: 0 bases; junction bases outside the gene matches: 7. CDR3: CASSAPSGGVSTDTQYF. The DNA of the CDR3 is TGTGCCAGCAGCGCCCCTAGCGGGGGTGTTAGCACAGATACGCAGTATTTT.

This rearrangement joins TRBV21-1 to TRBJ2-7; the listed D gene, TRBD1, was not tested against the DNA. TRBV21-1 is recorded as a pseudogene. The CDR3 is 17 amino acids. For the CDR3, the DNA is TGTGCCAGCAGCCCGGCTTTACTTCCGGGACAGTCCTACGAGCAGTACTTC. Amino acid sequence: CASSPALLPGQSYEQYF.

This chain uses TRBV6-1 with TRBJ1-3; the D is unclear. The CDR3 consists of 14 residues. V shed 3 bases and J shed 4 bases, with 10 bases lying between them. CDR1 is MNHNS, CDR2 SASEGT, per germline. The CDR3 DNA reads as TGTGCCAGCAGTGAGGAGGACTTCGGAAACACCATATATTTT. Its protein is CASSEEDFGNTIYF.

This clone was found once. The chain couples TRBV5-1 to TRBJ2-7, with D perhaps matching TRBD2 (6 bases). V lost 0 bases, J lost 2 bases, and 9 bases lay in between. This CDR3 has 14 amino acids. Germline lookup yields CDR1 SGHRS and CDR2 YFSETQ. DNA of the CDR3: TGCGCCAGCAGCTTGGGGAGGGGCCCCTACGAGCAGTACTTC. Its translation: CASSLGRGPYEQYF.

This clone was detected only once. CDR3 region: CASQHYPDTGELFF. CDR3 nucleotide sequence: TGTGCCAGCCAACACTACCCCGACACCGGGGAGCTGTTTTTT. The rearrangement uses TRBV19 and TRBJ2-2; D is undetermined. The CDR3 sequence is 14 residues long. Germline V gives CDR1 LNHDA, CDR2 SQIVND (reference sequence). Between the trimmed V and J ends, which lost 9 bases and 3 bases, there was a span of 14 bases. Filled out from reference TRBV19 and TRBJ2-2, the complete variable domain reads DGGITQSPKYLFRKEGQNVTLSCEQNLNHDAMYWYRQDPGQGLRLIYYSQIVNDFQKGDIAEGYSVSREKKESFPLTVTSAQKNPTAFYLCASQHYPDTGELFFGEGSRLTVL.

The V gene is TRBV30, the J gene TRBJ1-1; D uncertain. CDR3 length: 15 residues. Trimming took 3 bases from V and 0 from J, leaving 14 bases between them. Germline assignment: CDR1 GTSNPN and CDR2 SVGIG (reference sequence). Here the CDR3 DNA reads TGTGCCTGGAGAAACCTGACTGGCCTGAACACTGAAGCTTTCTTT. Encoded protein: CAWRNLTGLNTEAFF.

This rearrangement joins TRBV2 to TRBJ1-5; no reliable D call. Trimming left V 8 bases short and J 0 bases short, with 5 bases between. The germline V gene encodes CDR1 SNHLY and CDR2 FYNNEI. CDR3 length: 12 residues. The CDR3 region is CASGDSNQPQHF. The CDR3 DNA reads TGTGCCAGCGGGGATAGCAATCAGCCCCAGCATTTT.

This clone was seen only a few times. The CDR3 sequence is CSAADRAFEKLFF. Here the CDR3 DNA reads TGCAGCGCTGCCGACAGGGCATTTGAAAAACTGTTTTTT. This sequence joins TRBV29-1 and TRBJ1-4; 7 positions match TRBD1. Germline V gives CDR1 SQVTM, CDR2 ANQGSEA. The CDR3 has 13 amino acids. With 7 bases clipped from V and 7 bases from J, the junction kept 9 bases outside the gene matches.

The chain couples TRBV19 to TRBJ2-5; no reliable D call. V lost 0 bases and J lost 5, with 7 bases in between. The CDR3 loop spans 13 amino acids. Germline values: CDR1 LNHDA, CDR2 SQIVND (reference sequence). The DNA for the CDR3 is TGTGCCAGTAGTATAGACCCCACCGAGACCCAGTACTTC. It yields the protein CASSIDPTETQYF.

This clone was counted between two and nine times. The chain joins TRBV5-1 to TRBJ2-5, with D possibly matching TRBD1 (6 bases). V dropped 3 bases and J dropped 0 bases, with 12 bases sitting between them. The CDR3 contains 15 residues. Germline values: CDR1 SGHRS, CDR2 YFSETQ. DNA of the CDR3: TGCGCCAGCAGCTCGACAGGCCTGTACCAAGAGACCCAGTACTTC. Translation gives CASSSTGLYQETQYF.

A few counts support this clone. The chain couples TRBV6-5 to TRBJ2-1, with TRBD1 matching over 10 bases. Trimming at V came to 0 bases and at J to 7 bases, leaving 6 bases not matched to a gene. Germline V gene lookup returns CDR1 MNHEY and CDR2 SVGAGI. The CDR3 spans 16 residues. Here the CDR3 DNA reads TGTGCCAGCAGTTACTCGTCCGGACAGGGGGAAAATGAGCAGTTCTTC. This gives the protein CASSYSSGQGENEQFF.

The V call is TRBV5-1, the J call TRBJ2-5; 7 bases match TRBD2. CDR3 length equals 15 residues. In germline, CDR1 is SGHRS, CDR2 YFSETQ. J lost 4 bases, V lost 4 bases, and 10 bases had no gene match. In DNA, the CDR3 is TGCGCCAGCAGCCTTCAGTCGGGGGGACTAGAGACCCAGTACTTC. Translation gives CASSLQSGGLETQYF. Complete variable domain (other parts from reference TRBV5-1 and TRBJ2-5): KAGVTQTPRYLIKTRGQQVTLSCSPISGHRSVSWYQQTPGQGLQFLFEYFSETQRNKGNFPGRFSGRQFSNSRSEMNVSTLELGDSALYLCASSLQSGGLETQYFGPGTRLLVL.